Listed here are 13 T cell receptor beta chains from one sample, sequenced in a study of cytomegalovirus exposure and HLA in healthy donors. PCR amplification relied on 60 Vbeta primers (plus 13 Jbeta primers). Clones were sequenced by immunoSEQ multiplex PCR, and TCRdb holds only the in-frame ones, with some missing. The top ten clones hold about 4% of a sample with some 170,000 clones, 77% of them seen once. Sequenced sample: PBMCs. Source of these receptors: a woman aged 55 to 70 in good health and CMV-seropositive.

This clone is a singleton in its sample. This chain links TRBV28 with TRBJ2-7; 7 nucleotides agree with TRBD1. V shed 6 bases and J 6 bases; nucleotides not matched to a gene: 5. The germline V gene has CDR1 MDHEN and CDR2 SYDVKM. The CDR3 has 12 amino acids. The CDR3: CASSQTGSEQYF. In DNA, the CDR3 is TGTGCCAGCAGCCAGACAGGGTCCGAGCAGTACTTC.

The chain is built from TRBV4-3 and TRBJ2-5; tentatively, D is TRBD1 (5 bases). The last part of the DNA fits TRBJ2-7 better; the J call may be wrong. Germline CDR1 LGHNA, CDR2 YSLEER. The CDR3 runs to 15 residues. The CDR3 loop is CASSQVQARTYEQYF. In DNA, the CDR3 is TGCGCCAGCAGCCAAGTACAGGCCCGTACCTACGAGCAGTACTTC.

This clone appeared once. The chain carries TRBV5-6 and TRBJ1-1; D call uncertain. The germline V gene encodes CDR1 SGHDT and CDR2 YYEEEE. CDR3 size: 15 residues. V lost 4 bases and J 10 bases, leaving 23 bases between the germline ends. For the CDR3, the DNA is TGTGCCAGCAGCAAAGGTCGACGGGAATTGAAGGGAGCTTTCTTT. Its protein is CASSKGRRELKGAFF.

The chain links TRBV2 to TRBJ1-2; 12 nucleotides align to TRBD1. Germline CDR1 and CDR2: SNHLY and FYNNEI. The V gene end was trimmed by 6 bases and the J gene end by 6 bases; junction bases not matched to a gene: 8. This CDR3 has 15 residues. The chain's CDR3 is CASRSLGTGGNGYTF. CDR3 nucleotide sequence: TGTGCCAGCAGGTCCCTTGGGACAGGGGGCAATGGCTACACCTTC.

This chain links TRBV4-1 with TRBJ2-6; perhaps TRBD2 as D (5 bases). Germline V gene sequence: CDR1 MGHRA, CDR2 YSYEKL. This CDR3 comprises 15 residues. V was shortened by 6 bases and J by 0 bases, with 9 bases between the two germline ends. The CDR3 DNA reads TGCGCCAGCAGTTCAGAGGGCTCTGGGGCCAACGTCCTGACTTTC. This gives the protein CASSSEGSGANVLTF.

The chain uses TRBV30 and TRBJ1-4, with D possibly being TRBD1 (6 bases). V was trimmed by 3 bases and J by 3 bases, leaving 8 bases between them. The CDR3 spans 13 residues. The germline V gene encodes CDR1 GTSNPN and CDR2 SVGIG (reference sequence). DNA of the CDR3: TGTGCCTGGAGGGGGGGGCCTAATGAAAAACTGTTTTTT. Translated: CAWRGGPNEKLFF.

This clone has just one count. The chain has TRBV6-5 and TRBJ1-2, with 9 bases that match TRBD1. V lost 5 bases and J lost 8; bases outside the gene matches: 6. Germline assignment: CDR1 MNHEY and CDR2 SVGAGI. The length of the CDR3 is 13 residues. The CDR3 spells CASSPDRGGGYTF. In nucleotides, the CDR3 is TGTGCCAGCAGTCCGGACAGGGGAGGGGGCTACACCTTC.

The CDR3 coding sequence is TGTGCCAGCAGCTTAATTAGCGACAATGAGCAGTTCTTC. Encoded protein: CASSLISDNEQFF. The chain uses TRBV7-2 and TRBJ2-1; tentative D call: TRBD2 (5 bases). The CDR3 contains 13 residues. Trimming pared 2 bases from V and 5 bases from J, leaving 7 bases between. Looked up from germline, CDR1 is SGHTA and CDR2 is FQGNSA.

This clone was seen once. The chain joins TRBV7-2 to TRBJ2-7; 7 nucleotides line up with TRBD2. V trimming: 0 bases; J trimming: 2 bases; junction bases outside the gene matches: 7. The CDR3 loop spans 16 amino acids. Looked up from germline, CDR1 is SGHTA and CDR2 is FQGNSA. CDR3 in amino acids: CASSLAAGMIPYEQYF. The CDR3 DNA reads as TGTGCCAGCAGCTTAGCAGCGGGGATGATACCCTACGAGCAGTACTTC. The whole variable domain, remainder taken from reference TRBV7-2 and TRBJ2-7, is GAGVSQSPSNKVTEKGKDVELRCDPISGHTALYWYRQSLGQGLEFLIYFQGNSAPDKSGLPSDRFSAERTGGSVSTLTIQRTQQEDSAVYLCASSLAAGMIPYEQYFGPGTRLTVT.

V gene TRBV7-2 combines with J gene TRBJ2-2; TRBD2 aligns across 14 bases. Germline V gene lookup returns CDR1 SGHTA and CDR2 FQGNSA. V shed 6 bases, J shed 3 bases, and the junction held 9 bases outside the gene matches. CDR3 size: 18 residues. The CDR3 protein is CASRKTSGGAVDTGELFF. The CDR3 nucleotides read TGTGCCAGCAGGAAGACTAGCGGGGGGGCCGTTGACACCGGGGAGCTGTTTTTT.

The gene calls are TRBV6-5 and TRBJ1-5, with 7 positions matching TRBD1. CDR3 size: 14 residues. CDR1 and CDR2 (germline): MNHEY, SVGAGI. The trim removed 2 bases at V and 5 bases at J, leaving 3 bases unmatched. CDR3 nucleotide sequence: TGTGCCAGCAGTTACGAGCAGGGGGATCAGCCCCAGCATTTT. Translating gives CASSYEQGDQPQHF.

The V call is TRBV28, the J call TRBJ2-7; D is uncertain. Germline CDR1 and CDR2: MDHEN and SYDVKM. V dropped 5 bases and J dropped 3 bases, with 5 bases sitting between them. The CDR3 totals 11 residues. Here the CDR3 reads CASSAIYEQYF. In nucleotides, the CDR3 is TGTGCCAGCAGTGCGATCTACGAGCAGTACTTC.

The V call is TRBV11-2, the J call TRBJ2-1; D is perhaps TRBD1 (6 bases). Per germline, CDR1 SGHAT and CDR2 FQNNGV. V shed 6 bases and J shed 8 bases, with 20 bases lying between them. The CDR3 is 15 amino acids. The CDR3 sequence: CASSGWDPTGYEQFF. CDR3 DNA: TGTGCCAGCAGTGGTTGGGACCCTACAGGGTATGAGCAGTTCTTC.